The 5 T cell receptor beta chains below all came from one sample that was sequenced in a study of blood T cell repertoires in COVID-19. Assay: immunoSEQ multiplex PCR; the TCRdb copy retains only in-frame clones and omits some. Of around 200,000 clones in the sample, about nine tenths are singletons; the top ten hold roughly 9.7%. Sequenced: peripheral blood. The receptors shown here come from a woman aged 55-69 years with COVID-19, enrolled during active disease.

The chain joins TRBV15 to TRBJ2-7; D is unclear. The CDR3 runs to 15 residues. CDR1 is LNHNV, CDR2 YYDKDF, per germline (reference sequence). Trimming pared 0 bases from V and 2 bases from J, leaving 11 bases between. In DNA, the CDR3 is TGTGCCACCAGCAGAGATTGGCGGTTCCCCTACGAGCAGTACTTC. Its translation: CATSRDWRFPYEQYF.

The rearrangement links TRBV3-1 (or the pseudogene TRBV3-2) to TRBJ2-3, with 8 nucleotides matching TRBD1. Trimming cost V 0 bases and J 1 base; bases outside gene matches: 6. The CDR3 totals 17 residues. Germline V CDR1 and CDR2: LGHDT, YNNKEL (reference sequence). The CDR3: CASSQEAPGGGTDTQYF. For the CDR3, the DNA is TGTGCCAGCAGCCAAGAAGCCCCAGGGGGCGGCACAGATACGCAGTATTTT.

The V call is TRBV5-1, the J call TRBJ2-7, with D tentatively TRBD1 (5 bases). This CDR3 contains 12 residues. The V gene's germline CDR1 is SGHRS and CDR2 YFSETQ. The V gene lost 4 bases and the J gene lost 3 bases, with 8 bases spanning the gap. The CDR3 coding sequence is TGCGCCAGCAGCCCGGACAACTACGAGCAGTACTTC. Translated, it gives CASSPDNYEQYF.

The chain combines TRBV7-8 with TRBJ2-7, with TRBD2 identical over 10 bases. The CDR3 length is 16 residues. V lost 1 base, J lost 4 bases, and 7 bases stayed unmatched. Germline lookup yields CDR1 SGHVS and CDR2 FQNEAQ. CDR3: CASSLDKLAGRYEQYF. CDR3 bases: TGTGCCAGCAGCTTAGATAAACTAGCGGGAAGATACGAGCAGTACTTC.

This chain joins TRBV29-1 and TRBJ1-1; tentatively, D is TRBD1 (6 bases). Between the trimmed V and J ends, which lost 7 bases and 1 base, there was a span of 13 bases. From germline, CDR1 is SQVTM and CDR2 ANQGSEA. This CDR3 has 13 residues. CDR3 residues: CSAAGQPNTEAFF. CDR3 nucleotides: TGCAGCGCTGCCGGACAGCCGAACACTGAAGCTTTCTTT. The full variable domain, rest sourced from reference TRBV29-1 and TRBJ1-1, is SAVISQKPSRDICQRGTSLTIQCQVDSQVTMMFWYRQQPGQSLTLIATANQGSEATYESGFVIDKFPISRPNLTFSTLTVSNMSPEDSSIYLCSAAGQPNTEAFFGQGTRLTVV.